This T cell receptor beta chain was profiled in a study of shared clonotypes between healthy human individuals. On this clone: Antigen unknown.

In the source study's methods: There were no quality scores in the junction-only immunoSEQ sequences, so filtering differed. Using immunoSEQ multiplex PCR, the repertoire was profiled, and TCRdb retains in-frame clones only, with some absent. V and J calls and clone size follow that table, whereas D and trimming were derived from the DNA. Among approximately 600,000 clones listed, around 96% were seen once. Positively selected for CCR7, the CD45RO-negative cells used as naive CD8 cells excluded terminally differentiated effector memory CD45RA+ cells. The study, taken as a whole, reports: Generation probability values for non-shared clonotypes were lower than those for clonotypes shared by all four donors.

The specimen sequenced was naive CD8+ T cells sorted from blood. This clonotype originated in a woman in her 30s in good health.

CDR3 amino acids: CASSIPNPSGGGNQPQHF. CDR3 DNA sequence: TGTGCCAGTAGTATTCCCAACCCTTCCGGAGGTGGCAATCAGCCCCAGCATTTT. The rearrangement links TRBV19 to TRBJ1-5; the D is unclear. Germline CDR1 reads LNHDA; CDR2 reads SQIVND (reference sequence). This CDR3 has 18 amino acids. V dropped 3 bases and J dropped 2 bases, with 20 bases sitting between them.